The clone carrying this TCR beta chain has a handful of counts. This record comes from a study of blood T cell repertoires in COVID-19. Study overall: PBMCs, B-cell-depleted T cells, or T cells provided the cDNA or gDNA that made up the material.

Recovery among Cohort 3 donors was established by two negative PCRs, clearance, or symptom resolution. Under the authors' procedure: Cell counts per sample came from amplifying reference gene primers. Sequencing used immunoSEQ multiplex PCR; TCRdb keeps in-frame clones, though not all of them. The V and J calls and the clone size are those of that table, but D and trimming were determined from the DNA. The repertoire consists of about 210,000 clones, with around 92% occurring once and the leading ten covering roughly 8.4%. With 1 base removed from V and 3 bases from J, the gap between germline ends came to 11 bases. Looked up from germline, CDR1 is MGHRA and CDR2 is YSYEKL. The CDR3 is made up of 15 amino acids.

This clonotype was sampled from a woman aged 18-30 years who had recovered from COVID-19. The sample taken for sequencing was PBMCs or T cells enriched from blood (not recorded which). This chain joins TRBV4-1 and TRBJ2-3, with D tentatively TRBD1 (5 bases). The CDR3 coding sequence is TGCGCCAGCAGCCAAGCAGGGTTGAGGACAGATACGCAGTATTTT. Residues: CASSQAGLRTDTQYF.